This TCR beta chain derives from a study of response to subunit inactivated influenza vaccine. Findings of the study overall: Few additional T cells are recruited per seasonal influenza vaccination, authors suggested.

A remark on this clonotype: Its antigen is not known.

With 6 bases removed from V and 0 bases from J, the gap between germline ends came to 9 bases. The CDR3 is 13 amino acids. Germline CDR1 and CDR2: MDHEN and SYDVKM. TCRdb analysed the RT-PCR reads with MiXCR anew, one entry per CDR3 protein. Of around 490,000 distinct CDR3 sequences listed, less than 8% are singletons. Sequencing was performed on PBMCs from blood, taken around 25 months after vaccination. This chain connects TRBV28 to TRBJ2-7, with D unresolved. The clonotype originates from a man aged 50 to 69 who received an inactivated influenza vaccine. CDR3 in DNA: TGTGCCAGCAGACTACAACTCTCCTACGAGCAGTACTTC. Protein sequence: CASRLQLSYEQYF.